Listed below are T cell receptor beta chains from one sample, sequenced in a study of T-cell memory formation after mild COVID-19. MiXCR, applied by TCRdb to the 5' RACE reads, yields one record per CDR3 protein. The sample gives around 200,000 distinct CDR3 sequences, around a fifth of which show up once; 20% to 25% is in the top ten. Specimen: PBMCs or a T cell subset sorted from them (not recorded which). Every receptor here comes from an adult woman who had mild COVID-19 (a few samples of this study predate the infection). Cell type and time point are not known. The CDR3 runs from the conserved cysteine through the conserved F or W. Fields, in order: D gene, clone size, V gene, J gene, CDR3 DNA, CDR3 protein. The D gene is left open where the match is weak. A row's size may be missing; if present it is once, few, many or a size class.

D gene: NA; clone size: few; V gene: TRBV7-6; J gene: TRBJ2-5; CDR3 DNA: TGTGCCAGCAGCTTAGTCCGTTATCGGGAAGAGACCCAGTACTTC; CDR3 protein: CASSLVRYREETQYF
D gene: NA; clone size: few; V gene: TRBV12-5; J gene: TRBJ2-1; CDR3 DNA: TGTGCTAGTGCCTTACTGATAGGAGATGAGCAGTTCTTC; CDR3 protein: CASALLIGDEQFF
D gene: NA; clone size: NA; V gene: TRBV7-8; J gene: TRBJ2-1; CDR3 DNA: TGTGCCAGCAGCCCTGTGGGGACGGATGAGCAGTTCTTC; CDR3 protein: CASSPVGTDEQFF
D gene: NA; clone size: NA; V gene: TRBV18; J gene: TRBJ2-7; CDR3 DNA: TGTGCCAGCTCACCTGAACGACAACACGAGCAGTACTTC; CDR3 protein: CASSPERQHEQYF
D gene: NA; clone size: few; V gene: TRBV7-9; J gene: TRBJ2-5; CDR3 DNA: TGTGCCAGCAGGGACCCTGCGGGAACAGAGACCCAGTACTTC; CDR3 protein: CASRDPAGTETQYF
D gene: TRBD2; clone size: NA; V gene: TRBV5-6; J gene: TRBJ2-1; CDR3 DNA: TGTGCCAGCAGCCGCTACCCGGGACTAGCGGGAGGAGATGAGCAGTTCTTC; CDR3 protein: CASSRYPGLAGGDEQFF
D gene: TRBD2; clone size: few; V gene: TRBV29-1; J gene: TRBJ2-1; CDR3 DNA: TGCAGCGTTGAAAAGGCTAGCGGAACTCTGGAGCAGTTCTTC; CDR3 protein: CSVEKASGTLEQFF
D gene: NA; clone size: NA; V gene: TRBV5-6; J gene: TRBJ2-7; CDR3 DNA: TGTGCCAGCAGCCCAGGACAGCCTGCCGAGCAGTACTTC; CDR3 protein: CASSPGQPAEQYF
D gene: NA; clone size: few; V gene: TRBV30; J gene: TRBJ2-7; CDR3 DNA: TGTGCCTGGAGTGGTCCTGCCTACGAGCAGTACTTC; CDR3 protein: CAWSGPAYEQYF
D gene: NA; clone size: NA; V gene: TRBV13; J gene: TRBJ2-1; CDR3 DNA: TGTGCCAGCAGCTTAGCCACAGGGAGCTCCTACAATGAGCAGTTCTTC; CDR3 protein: CASSLATGSSYNEQFF
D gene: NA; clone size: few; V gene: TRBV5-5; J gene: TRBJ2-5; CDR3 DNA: TGTGCCAGCAGTTCCGGTCCCTGGGAAGAGACCCAGTACTTC; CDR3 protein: CASSSGPWEETQYF
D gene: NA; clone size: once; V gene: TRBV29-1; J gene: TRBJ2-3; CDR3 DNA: TGCAGCGTTGAGGAAGATACGCAGTATTTT; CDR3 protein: CSVEEDTQYF
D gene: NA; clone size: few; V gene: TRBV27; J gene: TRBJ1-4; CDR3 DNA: TGTGCCAGCAGTAAAGTCGGTACTAATGAAAAACTGTTTTTT; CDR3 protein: CASSKVGTNEKLFF
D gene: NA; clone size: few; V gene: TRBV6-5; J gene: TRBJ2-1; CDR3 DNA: TGTGCCAGCAGTGTGACAGGAGTCCTCAATGAGCAGTTCTTC; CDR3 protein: CASSVTGVLNEQFF
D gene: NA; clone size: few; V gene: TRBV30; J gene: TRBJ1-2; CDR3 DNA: TGTGCCTGGAGTGATGAACAGGGAGGCTGGAACGCTGGCTACACCTTC; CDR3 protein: CAWSDEQGGWNAGYTF
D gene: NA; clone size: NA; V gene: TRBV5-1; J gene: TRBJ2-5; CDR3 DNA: TGCGCCAGCAGCTTGGTTGGAGAGACCCAGTACTTC; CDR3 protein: CASSLVGETQYF
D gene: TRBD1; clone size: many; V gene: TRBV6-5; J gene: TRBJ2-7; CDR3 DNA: TGTGCCAGCAGTTTCGGACAGGGATCTACCTACGAGCAGTACTTC; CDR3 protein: CASSFGQGSTYEQYF
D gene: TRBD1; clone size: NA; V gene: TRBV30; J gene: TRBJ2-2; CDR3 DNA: TGTGCCGCGGACAGGGTGAACACCGGGGAGCTGTTTTTT; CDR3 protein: CAADRVNTGELFF
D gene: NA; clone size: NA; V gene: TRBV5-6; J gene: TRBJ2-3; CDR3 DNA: TGTGCCAGCAGCTTCGCGACAGATACGCAGTATTTT; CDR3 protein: CASSFATDTQYF
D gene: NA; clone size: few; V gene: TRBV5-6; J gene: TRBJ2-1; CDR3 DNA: TGTGCCAGCAACCGACGGCAGGGGGGGGTGGATGAGCAGTTCTTC; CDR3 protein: CASNRRQGGVDEQFF
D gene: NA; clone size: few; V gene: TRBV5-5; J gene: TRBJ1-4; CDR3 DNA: TGTGCCAGCAGCCAAGACCTAAACTCTGCAACTAATGAAAAACTGTTTTTT; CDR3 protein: CASSQDLNSATNEKLFF
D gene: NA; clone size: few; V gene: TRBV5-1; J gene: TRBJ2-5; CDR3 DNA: TGCGCCAGCAGCTTGGATACAGGGCGGCGAGGTGTAGAGACCCAGTACTTC; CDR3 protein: CASSLDTGRRGVETQYF
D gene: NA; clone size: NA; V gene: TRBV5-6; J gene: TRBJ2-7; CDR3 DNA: TGTGCCAGCAGCTTTGGAGTACAGAGAAGCTTC; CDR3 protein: CASSFGVQRSF
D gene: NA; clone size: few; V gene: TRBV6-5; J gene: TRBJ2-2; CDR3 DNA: TGTGCCAGCAGTTACGTGGTTGTCGGCGCCGGGGAGCTGTTTTTT; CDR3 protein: CASSYVVVGAGELFF
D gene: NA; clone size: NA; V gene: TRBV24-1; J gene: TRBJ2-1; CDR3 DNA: TGTGCCACCAGCCCAGTTTTAGACACGGGACCCCCAGACAATGAGCAGTTCTTC; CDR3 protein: CATSPVLDTGPPDNEQFF
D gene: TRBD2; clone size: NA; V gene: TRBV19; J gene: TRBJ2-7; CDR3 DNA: TGTGCCAGTAGTGAGACTAGCGGAGCCGGCGAGCAGTACTTC; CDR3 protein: CASSETSGAGEQYF
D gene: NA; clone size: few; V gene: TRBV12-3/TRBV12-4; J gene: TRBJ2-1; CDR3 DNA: TGTGCCAGCAGTTTAGGCTCAGTCGAGCAGTTCTTC; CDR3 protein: CASSLGSVEQFF
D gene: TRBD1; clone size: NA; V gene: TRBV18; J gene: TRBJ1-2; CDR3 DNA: TGTGCCAGCTCACCACCTTCTCCGGGACAGATCTATGGCTACACCTTC; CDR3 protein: CASSPPSPGQIYGYTF
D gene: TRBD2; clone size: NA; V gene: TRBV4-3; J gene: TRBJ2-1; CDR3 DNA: TGCGCCAGCAGCCAAGATTATTTTGGGACTAGCGGGCCTACCTACAATGAGCAGTTCTTC; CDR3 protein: CASSQDYFGTSGPTYNEQFF
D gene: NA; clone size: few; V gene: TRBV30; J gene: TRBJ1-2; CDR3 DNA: TGTGCCTGGATGCATGGGGGTTTGGGAGGCTACACCTTC; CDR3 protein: CAWMHGGLGGYTF
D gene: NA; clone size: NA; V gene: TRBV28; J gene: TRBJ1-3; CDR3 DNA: TGTGCCAGCAGCTTGAGCTCCGGGTTTGGAAACACCATATATTTT; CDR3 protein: CASSLSSGFGNTIYF
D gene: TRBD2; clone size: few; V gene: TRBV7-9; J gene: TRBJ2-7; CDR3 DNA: TGTGCCAGCAGCTTAGACTTGCGGGAGAGATCCTACGAGCAGTACTTC; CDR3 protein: CASSLDLRERSYEQYF
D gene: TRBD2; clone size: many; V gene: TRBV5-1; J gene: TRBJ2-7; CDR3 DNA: TGCGCCAGCAGCTTGGGCCCAGCGGGAACCTACGAGCAGTACTTC; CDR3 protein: CASSLGPAGTYEQYF
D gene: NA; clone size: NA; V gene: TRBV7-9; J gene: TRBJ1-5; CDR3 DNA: TGTGCCAGCAGCTCGGCCGGGGGTGCGAGCAATCAGCCCCAGCATTTT; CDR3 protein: CASSSAGGASNQPQHF
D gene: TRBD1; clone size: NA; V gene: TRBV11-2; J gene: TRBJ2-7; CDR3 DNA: TGTGCCAGCAGCTTACCTCACAGGGGGGCGTCCTACGAGCAGTACTTC; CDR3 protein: CASSLPHRGASYEQYF
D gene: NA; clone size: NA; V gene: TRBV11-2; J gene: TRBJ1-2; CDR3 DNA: TGTGCCAGCAGCTTAAAGTTTTTCTATGGCTACACCTTC; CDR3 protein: CASSLKFFYGYTF
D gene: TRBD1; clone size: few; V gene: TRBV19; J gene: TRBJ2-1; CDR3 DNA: TGTGCCAGTACTATTGACAGGGGGGCTTACAATGAGCAGTTCTTC; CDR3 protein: CASTIDRGAYNEQFF
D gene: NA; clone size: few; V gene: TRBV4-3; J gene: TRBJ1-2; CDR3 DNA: TGCGCCAGCAGCCAAGATCCGGGACGGTTCTATGGCTACACCTTC; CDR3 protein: CASSQDPGRFYGYTF
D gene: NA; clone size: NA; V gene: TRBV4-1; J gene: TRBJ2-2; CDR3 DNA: TGCGCCAGCAGCCAAGTAGGATGGGGGGAGCTGTTTTTT; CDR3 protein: CASSQVGWGELFF
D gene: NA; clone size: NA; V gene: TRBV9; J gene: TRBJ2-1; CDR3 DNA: TGTGCCAGCAGCGTCCGGGACGACAATGAGCAGTTCTTC; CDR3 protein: CASSVRDDNEQFF
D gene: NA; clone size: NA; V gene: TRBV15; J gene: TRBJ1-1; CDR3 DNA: TGTGCCACCAGCAGAGGTCAGGGATCGCGGGAAGCTTTCTTT; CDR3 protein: CATSRGQGSREAFF
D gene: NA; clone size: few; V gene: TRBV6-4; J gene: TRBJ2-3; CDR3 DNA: TGTGCCAGCAGTGACTCCCTACGAAATACGCAGTATTTT; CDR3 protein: CASSDSLRNTQYF
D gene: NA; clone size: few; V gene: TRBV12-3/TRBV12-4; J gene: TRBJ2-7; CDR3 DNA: TGTGCCAGCAGTTCCAGTCGGTACGAGCAGTACTTC; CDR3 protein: CASSSSRYEQYF
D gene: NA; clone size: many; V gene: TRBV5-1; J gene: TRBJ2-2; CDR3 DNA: TGCGCCAGCAGCCCAGGAATGAACACCGGGGAGCTGTTTTTT; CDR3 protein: CASSPGMNTGELFF
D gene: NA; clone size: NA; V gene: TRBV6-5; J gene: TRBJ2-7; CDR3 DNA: TGTGCCAGCAGGCCCTATAGACAGTCCGAGCAGTACTTC; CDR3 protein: CASRPYRQSEQYF
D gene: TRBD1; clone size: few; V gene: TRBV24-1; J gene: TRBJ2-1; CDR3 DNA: TGTGCCACCAGTGCCCTTAGGGGGACAGATTACAATGAGCAGTTCTTC; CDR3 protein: CATSALRGTDYNEQFF
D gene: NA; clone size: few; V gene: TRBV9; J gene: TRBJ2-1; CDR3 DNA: TGTGCCAGCAGCGTAGTGCCCAGGGTCTCCTACAATGAGCAGTTCTTC; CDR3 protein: CASSVVPRVSYNEQFF
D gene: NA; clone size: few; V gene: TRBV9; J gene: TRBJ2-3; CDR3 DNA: TGTGCCAGCAGCGGGGGTGACGCAGATACGCAGTATTTT; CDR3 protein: CASSGGDADTQYF
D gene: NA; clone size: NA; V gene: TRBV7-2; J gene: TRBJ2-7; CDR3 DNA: TGTGCCAGCAGCCCGGATAGCGGAGGGCCAGATGAGCAGTACTTC; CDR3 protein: CASSPDSGGPDEQYF
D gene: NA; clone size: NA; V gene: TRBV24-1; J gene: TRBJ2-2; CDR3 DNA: TGTGCTTCTAACCCAGGAGCGGGCACCGGGGAGCTGTTTTTT; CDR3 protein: CASNPGAGTGELFF
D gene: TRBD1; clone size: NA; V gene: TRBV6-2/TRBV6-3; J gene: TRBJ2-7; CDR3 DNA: TGTGCCAGAAGTTACTCCGGACAGGGAGGCTACGAGCAGTACTTC; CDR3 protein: CARSYSGQGGYEQYF
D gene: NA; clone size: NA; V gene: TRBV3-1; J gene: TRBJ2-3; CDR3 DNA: TGTGCCAGCAGCCAAGCGGGCGGGATTACAGATACGCAGTATTTT; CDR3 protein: CASSQAGGITDTQYF
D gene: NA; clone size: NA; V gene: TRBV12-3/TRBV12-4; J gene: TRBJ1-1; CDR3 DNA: TGTGCCAGCAGTTTCGCCAGGGGCACTGAAGCTTTCTTT; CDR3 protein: CASSFARGTEAFF
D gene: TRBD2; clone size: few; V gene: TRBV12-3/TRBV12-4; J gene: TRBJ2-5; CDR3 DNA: TGTGCCAGCAGCCCGCGGGGGGGAATCCAAGAGACCCAGTACTTC; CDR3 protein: CASSPRGGIQETQYF
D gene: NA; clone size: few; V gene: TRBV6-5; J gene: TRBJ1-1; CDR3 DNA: TGTGCCAGCAGTTACTCAAATGCGGACACTGAAGCTTTCTTT; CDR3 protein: CASSYSNADTEAFF
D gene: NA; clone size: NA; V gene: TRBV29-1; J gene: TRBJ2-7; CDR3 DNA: TGCAGCGTAGAAAAGGGAGAGGGGCAGTACTTC; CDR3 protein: CSVEKGEGQYF
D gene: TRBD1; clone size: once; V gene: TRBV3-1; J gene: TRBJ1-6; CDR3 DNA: TGTGCCAGCAGCCATCCCCCCGGGACAGCCTCCTTATGGTCCTATAATTCACCCCTCCACTTT; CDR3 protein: CASSHPPGTASLWSYNSPLHF
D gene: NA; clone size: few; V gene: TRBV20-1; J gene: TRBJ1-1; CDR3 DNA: TGCAGTGCTAGCGGGGACTCATCCCATACTGAAGCTTTCTTT; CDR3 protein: CSASGDSSHTEAFF
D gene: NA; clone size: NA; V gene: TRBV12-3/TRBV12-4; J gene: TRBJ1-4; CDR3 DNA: TGTGCCAGCAGTTTATCGGACAGCCCAAATGAAAAACTGTTTTTT; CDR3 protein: CASSLSDSPNEKLFF
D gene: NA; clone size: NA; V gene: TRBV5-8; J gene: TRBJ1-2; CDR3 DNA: TGTGCCAGCAGCTTAACCCCTAATACTATGTGGGGCTATGGCTACACCTTC; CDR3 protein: CASSLTPNTMWGYGYTF